This T cell receptor (beta chain) appears in the sequencing data of a study of regulatory T cells in long-lasting Graves disease. This CDR3 comprises 14 residues. CDR1 is DFQATT and CDR2 is SNEGSKA in the germline V gene (reference sequence). The V and J ends lost 2 bases and 6 bases respectively, with 11 bases between them. For TCR beta, libraries came from iRepertoire HTBI primers and Arm-PCR of CDR3 regions. TCRdb re-analysed the multiplex PCR reads in MiXCR, keeping a single row per CDR3 protein. The sample yields 300,000 to 400,000 distinct CDR3 sequences, approximately 15% seen once. The time point is: newly diagnosed GD, antithyroid drugs for less than 3 months. Making the TCR library involved RNA that had been extracted from PBMCs. The sample holds many counts of this clonotype. These same records also appear under a second study, on T cells in Graves' hyperthyroidism and ophthalmopathy. As that study records: Patients having uncontrolled infection, another autoimmune disease, pregnancy or lactation were not included.

The rearrangement uses TRBV20-1 and TRBJ1-6; D is unresolved. This receptor was identified in a man between 40 and 49 years old with Graves disease. Sequenced material: peripheral blood mononuclear cells (PBMCs), taken at new diagnosis, from a patient treated with antithyroid drugs. The CDR3, as DNA: TGCAGTGCTAGATTGCCTGGATTTAATTCACCCCTCCACTTT. Translation: CSARLPGFNSPLHF.